The subject of this entry is one TCR beta chain. The sample belongs to a study of T cell changes during pregnancy in multiple sclerosis. This CDR3 has 13 amino acids. Deletions cut 8 bases from V and 8 bases from J, with 18 bases between. From germline, CDR1 is WSHSY and CDR2 SAAADI. Data came from immunoSEQ multiplex PCR; TCRdb stores just in-frame clones and leaves some out. The top ten hold about 1.5% of the sample, which has 60,000 to 65,000 clones, just under 95% seen once. This TCR was sampled from a female donor with multiple sclerosis, enrolled in a pregnancy study. V usage is TRBV10-2 and J usage is TRBJ1-2; D perhaps matches TRBD1 (6 bases). This specimen was peripheral blood, taken in the second trimester of pregnancy. The CDR3 coding sequence is TGCGCCAGCTTGAGGGGGGGGGCGCGGGGCTACACCTTC. Protein: CASLRGGARGYTF.